This record concerns one T cell receptor (beta chain) sequence. Per the original data handling: Amplification of reference gene primers provided the estimated nucleated cell counts. Repertoires were generated with immunoSEQ multiplex PCR, while TCRdb's copy carries only in-frame clones and drops some. The DNA gave D and trimming, while V, J and clone size come from that table. The sample holds 90,000 to 120,000 clones, roughly 82% seen once. V lost 4 bases and J 7 bases, leaving 12 bases between the germline ends. The CDR3 is 14 residues long. Germline loops: CDR1 SGDLS, CDR2 YYNGEE. This specimen comes from a study of blood T cell repertoires in COVID-19. For the study at large: Collection of acute and convalescent COVID-19 samples took place in the United States, Italy and Spain. The analysed material was cDNA or gDNA that came from T cells, B-cell-depleted T cells, or PBMCs.

This sequence joins TRBV9 and TRBJ1-6, with TRBD1 as a possible D gene (5 bases). The specimen sequenced was peripheral blood. This TCR was recovered from a man in his 60s with acute or convalescent COVID-19. This CDR3 reads CASSLRVGNSPLHF. The CDR3 DNA reads TGTGCCAGCAGCCTCAGGGTGGGGAATTCACCCCTCCACTTT.